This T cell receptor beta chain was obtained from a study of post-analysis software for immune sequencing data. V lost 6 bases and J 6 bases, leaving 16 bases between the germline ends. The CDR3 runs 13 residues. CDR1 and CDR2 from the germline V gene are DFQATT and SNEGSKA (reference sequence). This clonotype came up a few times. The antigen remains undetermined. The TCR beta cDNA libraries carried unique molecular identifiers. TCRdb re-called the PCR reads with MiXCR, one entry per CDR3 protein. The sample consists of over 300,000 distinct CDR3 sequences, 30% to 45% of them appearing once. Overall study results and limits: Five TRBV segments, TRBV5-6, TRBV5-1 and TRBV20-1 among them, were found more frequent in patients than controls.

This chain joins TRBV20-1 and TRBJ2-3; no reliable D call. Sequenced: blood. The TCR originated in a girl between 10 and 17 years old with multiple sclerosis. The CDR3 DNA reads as TGCAGTGCGACGGCTTTTAACGTTGATACGCAGTATTTT. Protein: CSATAFNVDTQYF.